What follows is one T cell receptor beta chain and its context. Its antigen is undetermined. Researchers ran the PCR with 60 Vbeta and 13 Jbeta primers. Assay used: immunoSEQ multiplex PCR; TCRdb lists only in-frame clones, some missing. The table records more than 95,000 clones, 60% to 75% of them present only once. With 4 bases removed from V and 1 base from J, the gap between germline ends came to 12 bases. CDR1 and CDR2 from the germline V gene are SGHNT and YYREEE (reference sequence). This CDR3 spans 16 amino acids. Each donor's status was that of a healthy bone marrow donor. Though nominally healthy at sampling, donors likely had unrecorded immune exposures. These data are taken from a study of cytomegalovirus exposure and HLA in healthy donors. Notes on the study in general: Researchers left out some V segments, among them TRBV6-2 and TRBV6-3, as indistinguishable.

The source is a female donor in good health and CMV-seropositive. The sample was PBMCs. The chain recombines TRBV5-4 with TRBJ1-6; D is unresolved. CDR3 sequence reads: CASSVRTVSYNSPLHF. The DNA of the CDR3 is TGTGCCAGCAGCGTACGAACTGTTTCCTATAATTCACCCCTCCACTTT.